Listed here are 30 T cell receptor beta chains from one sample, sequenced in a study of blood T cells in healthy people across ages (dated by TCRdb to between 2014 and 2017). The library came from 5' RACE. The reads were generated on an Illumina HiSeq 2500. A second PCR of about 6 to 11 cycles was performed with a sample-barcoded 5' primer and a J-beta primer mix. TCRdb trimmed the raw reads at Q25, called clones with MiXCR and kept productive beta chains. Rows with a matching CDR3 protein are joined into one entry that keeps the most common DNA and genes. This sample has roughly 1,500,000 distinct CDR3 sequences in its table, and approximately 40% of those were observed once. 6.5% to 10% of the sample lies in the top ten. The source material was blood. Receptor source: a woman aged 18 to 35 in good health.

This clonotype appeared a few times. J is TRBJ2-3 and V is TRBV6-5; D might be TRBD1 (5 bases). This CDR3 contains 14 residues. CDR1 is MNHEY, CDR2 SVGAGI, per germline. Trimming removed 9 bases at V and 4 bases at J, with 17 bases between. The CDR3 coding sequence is TGTGCCAGTCGATTATGGACAAACCCAGATACGCAGTATTTT. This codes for CASRLWTNPDTQYF.

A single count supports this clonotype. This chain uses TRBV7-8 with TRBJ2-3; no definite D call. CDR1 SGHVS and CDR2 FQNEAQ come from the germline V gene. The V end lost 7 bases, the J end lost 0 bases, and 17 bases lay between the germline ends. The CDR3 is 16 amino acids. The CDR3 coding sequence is TGTGCCAGCACCATCAACCCGGAACCTAGCACAGATACGCAGTATTTT. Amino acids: CASTINPEPSTDTQYF.

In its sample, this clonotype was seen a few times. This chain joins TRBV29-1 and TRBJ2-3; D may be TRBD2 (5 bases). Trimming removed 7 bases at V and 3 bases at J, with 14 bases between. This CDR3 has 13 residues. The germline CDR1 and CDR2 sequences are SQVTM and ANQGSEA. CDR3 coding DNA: TGCAGCGGGGTCAGACGGGGAACAGATACGCAGTATTTT. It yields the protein CSGVRRGTDTQYF.

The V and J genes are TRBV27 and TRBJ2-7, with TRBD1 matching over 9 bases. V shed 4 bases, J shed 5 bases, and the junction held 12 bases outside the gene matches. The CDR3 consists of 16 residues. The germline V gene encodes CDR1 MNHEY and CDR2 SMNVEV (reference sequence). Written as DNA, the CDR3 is TGTGCCAGCAGTTCCCTAAGTCGGACAGGGGCCCACGAGCAGTACTTC. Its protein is CASSSLSRTGAHEQYF.

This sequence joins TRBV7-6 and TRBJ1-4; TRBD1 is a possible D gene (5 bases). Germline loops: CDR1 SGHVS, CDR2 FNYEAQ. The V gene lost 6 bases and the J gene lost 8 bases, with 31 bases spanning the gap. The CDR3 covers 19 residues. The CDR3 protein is CASSSSSDGASFGQEKLFF. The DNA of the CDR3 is TGTGCCAGCAGTTCTAGTTCGGACGGGGCATCCTTCGGCCAAGAAAAACTGTTTTTT. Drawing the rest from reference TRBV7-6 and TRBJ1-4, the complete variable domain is GAGVSQSPRYKVTKRGQDVALRCDPISGHVSLYWYRQALGQGPEFLTYFNYEAQQDKSGLPNDRFSAERPEGSISTLTIQRTEQRDSAMYRCASSSSSDGASFGQEKLFFGSGTQLSVL.

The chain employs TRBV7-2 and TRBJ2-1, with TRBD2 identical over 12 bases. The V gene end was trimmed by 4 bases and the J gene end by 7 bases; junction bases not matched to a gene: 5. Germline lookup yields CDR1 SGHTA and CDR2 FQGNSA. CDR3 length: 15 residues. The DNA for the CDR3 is TGTGCCAGCAGCTCATTTGGGACTAGCGGGAATGAGCAGTTCTTC. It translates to CASSSFGTSGNEQFF.

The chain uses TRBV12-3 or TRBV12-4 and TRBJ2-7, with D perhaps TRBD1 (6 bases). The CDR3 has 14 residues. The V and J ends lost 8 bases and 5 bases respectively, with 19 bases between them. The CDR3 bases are TGTGCCAGCCGCGTTATGGGGGCAATCGACGAGCAGTACTTC. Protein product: CASRVMGAIDEQYF.

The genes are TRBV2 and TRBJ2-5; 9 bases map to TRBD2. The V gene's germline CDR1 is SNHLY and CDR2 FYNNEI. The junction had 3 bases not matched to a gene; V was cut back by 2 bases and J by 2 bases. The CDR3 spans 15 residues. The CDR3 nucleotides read TGTGCCAGCAGTGAATGGCTAGCGGGGCAAGAGACCCAGTACTTC. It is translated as CASSEWLAGQETQYF.

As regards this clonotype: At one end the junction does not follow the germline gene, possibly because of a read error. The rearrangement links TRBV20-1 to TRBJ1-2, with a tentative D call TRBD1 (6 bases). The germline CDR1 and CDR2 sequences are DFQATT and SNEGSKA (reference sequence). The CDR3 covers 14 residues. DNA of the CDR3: TGCAGTGTTGCGACAGGCCCTACTAACTATGGCCACACCTTC. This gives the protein CSVATGPTNYGHTF.

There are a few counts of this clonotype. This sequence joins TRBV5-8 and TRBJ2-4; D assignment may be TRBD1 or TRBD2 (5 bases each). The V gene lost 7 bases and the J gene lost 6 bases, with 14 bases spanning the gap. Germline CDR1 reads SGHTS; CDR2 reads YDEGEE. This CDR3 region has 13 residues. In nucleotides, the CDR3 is TGTGCCAGCGATCTGGGGGATGGAAACATTCAGTACTTC. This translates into CASDLGDGNIQYF.

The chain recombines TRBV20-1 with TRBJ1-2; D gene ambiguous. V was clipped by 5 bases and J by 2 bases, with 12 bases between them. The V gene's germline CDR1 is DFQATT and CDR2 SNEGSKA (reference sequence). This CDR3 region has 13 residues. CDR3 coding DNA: TGCAGTGCTGAGAATCGGTTGAACTATGGCTACACCTTC. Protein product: CSAENRLNYGYTF.

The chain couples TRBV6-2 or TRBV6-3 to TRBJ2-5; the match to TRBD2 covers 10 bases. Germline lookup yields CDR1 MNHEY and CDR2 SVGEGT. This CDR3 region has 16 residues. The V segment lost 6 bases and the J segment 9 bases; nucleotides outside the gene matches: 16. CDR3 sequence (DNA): TGTGCCAGCAGACCACCCGGGACTAGCGAGAGGGGGGCCCAGTACTTC. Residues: CASRPPGTSERGAQYF.

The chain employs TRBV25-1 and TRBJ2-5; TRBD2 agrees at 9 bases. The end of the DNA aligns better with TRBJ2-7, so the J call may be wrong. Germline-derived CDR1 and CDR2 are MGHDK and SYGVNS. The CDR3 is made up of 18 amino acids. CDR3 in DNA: TGTGCCAGCAGTGAATCGTTGGCGCGGGAGGGCCAATTCTACGAGCAGTACTTC. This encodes CASSESLAREGQFYEQYF.

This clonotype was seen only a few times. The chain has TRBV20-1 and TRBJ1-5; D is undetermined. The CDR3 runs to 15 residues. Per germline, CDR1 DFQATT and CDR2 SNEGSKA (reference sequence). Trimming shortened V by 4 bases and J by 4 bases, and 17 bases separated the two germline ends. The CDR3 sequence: CSAILAVGGNQPQHF. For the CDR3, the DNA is TGCAGTGCTATCCTGGCCGTTGGCGGGAATCAGCCCCAGCATTTT.

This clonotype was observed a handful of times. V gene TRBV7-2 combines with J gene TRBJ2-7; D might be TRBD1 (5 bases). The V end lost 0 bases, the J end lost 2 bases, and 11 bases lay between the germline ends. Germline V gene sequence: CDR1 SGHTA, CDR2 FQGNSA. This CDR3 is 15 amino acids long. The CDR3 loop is CASSLAAQEPYEQYF. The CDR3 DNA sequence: TGTGCCAGCAGCTTAGCCGCACAGGAGCCCTACGAGCAGTACTTC.

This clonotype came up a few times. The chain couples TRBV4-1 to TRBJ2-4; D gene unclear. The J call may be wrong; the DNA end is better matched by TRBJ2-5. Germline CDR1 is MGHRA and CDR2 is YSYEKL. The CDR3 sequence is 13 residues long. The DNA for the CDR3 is TGCGCCAGCAGCCGTACACCAAGGGAGACCCAGTACTTC. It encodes CASSRTPRETQYF.

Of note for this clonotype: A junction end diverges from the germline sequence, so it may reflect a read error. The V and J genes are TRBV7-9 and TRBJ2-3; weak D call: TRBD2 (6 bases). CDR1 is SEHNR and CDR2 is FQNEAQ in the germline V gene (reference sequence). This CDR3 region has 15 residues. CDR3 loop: CASSTRLDRTDTQYF. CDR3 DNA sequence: TGTGCTAGCAGCACTCGACTAGATCGGACAGATACGCAGTATTTT.

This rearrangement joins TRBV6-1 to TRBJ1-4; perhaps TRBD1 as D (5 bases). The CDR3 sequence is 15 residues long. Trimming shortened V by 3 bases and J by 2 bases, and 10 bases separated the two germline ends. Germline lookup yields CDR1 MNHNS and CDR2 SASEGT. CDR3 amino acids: CASSDRGTTNEKLFF. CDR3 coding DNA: TGTGCCAGCAGTGACCGCGGGACCACTAATGAAAAACTGTTTTTT.

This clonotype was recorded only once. The DNA of the CDR3 is TGTGCCAGCAGTGAAGAATCCCCGGGACAGGGGGTAGAGACCCAGTACTTC. Translated: CASSEESPGQGVETQYF. The chain has TRBV6-1 and TRBJ2-5; 11 bases align to TRBD1. There are 17 residues in the CDR3. From germline, CDR1 is MNHNS and CDR2 SASEGT. V lost 1 base to trimming and J lost 4 bases; unmatched junction nucleotides: 8.

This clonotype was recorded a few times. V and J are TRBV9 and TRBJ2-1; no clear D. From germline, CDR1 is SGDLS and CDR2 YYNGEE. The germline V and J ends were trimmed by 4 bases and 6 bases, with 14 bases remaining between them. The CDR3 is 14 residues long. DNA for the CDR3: TGTGCCAGCAGCCCCCGGATGTGGGGCAATGAGCAGTTCTTC. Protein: CASSPRMWGNEQFF.

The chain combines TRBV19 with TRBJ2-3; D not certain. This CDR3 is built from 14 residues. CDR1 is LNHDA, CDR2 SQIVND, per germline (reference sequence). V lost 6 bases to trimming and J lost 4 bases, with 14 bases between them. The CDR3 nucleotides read TGTGCCAGTAGGATGAGGCCCGCGGCAGATACGCAGTATTTT. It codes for CASRMRPAADTQYF.

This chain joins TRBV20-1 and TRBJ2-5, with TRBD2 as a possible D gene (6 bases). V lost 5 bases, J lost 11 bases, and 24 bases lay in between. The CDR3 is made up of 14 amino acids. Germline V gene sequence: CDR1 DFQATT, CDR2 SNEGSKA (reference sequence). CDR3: CSAPVGGVSNEQYF. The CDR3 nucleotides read TGCAGTGCTCCCGTCGGCGGGGTTTCCAATGAGCAGTACTTC.

CDR3 sequence (DNA): TGCAGTTTACTAGCGGAGTGGGGTACAGATACGCAGTATTTT. This codes for CSLLAEWGTDTQYF. This chain connects TRBV20-1 to TRBJ2-3; 8 bases align to TRBD2. There are 14 residues in the CDR3. The V segment lost 8 bases and the J segment 3 bases; nucleotides outside the gene matches: 10. CDR1 and CDR2 (germline): DFQATT, SNEGSKA (reference sequence).

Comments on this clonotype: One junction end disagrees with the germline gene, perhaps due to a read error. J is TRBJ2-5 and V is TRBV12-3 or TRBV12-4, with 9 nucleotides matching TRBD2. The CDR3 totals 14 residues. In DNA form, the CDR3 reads TGTGCCACCAGTCGGACTAGCGCGCAAGAGACCCAGTACTTC. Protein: CATSRTSAQETQYF.

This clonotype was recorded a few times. CDR3 sequence: CSARDDTSGTYEQYF. The CDR3 bases are TGCAGTGCTAGAGATGATACTAGCGGAACCTACGAGCAGTACTTC. The chain uses TRBV20-1 and TRBJ2-7; 8 bases are a match to TRBD2. V dropped 0 bases and J dropped 2; count of bases not matched to a gene: 6. Germline-derived CDR1 and CDR2 are DFQATT and SNEGSKA (reference sequence). The CDR3 sequence is 15 residues long.

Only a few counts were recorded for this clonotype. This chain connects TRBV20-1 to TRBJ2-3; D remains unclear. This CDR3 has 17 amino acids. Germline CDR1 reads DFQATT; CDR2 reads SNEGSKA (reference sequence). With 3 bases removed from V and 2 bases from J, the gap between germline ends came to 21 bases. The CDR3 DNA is TGCAGTGCTAGTCCCCCGCCCGGGTTAGGACCCACAGATACGCAGTATTTT. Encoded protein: CSASPPPGLGPTDTQYF.

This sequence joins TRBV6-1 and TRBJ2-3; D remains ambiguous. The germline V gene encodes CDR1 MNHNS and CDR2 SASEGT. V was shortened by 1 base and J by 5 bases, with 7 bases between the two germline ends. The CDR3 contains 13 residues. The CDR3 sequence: CASSEEVRDTQYF. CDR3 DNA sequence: TGTGCCAGCAGTGAAGAAGTCAGAGATACGCAGTATTTT.

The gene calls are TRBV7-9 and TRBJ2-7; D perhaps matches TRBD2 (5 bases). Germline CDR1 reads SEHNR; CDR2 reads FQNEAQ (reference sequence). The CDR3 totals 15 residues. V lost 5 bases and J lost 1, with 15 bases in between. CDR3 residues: CASSLIMAGSYEQYF. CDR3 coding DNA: TGTGCCAGCAGCCTAATCATGGCGGGTTCCTACGAGCAGTACTTC.

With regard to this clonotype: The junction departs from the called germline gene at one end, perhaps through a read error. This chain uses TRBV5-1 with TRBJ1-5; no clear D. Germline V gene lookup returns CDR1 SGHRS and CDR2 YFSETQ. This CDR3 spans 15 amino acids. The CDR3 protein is CASSSGGNSNQPQHF. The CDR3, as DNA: TGCGCTAGCAGCTCGGGAGGAAATAGCAATCAGCCCCAGCATTTT.

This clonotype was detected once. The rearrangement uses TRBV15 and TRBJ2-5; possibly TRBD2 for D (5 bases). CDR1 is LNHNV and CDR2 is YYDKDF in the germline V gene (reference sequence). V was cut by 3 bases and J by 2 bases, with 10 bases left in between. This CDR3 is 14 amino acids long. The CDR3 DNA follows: TGTGCCACCAGCAGGACTGGACTGCAAGAGACCCAGTACTTC. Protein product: CATSRTGLQETQYF. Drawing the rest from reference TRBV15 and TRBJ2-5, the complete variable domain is DAMVIQNPRYQVTQFGKPVTLSCSQTLNHNVMYWYQQKSSQAPKLLFHYYDKDFNNEADTPDNFQSRRPNTSFCFLDIRSPGLGDTAMYLCATSRTGLQETQYFGPGTRLLVL.